The clone carrying this T cell receptor (beta chain) is deemed medium-sized. Its antigen is not known. Via MiXCR, TCRdb re-called the 5' RACE reads, giving one row per CDR3 protein. This table has more than 9,500 distinct CDR3 sequences, approximately 17% appearing once. This CDR3 spans 11 amino acids. Trimming took off 3 bases at V and 7 bases at J, with 7 bases between the two ends. Germline V gene data show CDR1 as SGHTA and CDR2 as FQGNSA. The data originate from a study of spatial heterogeneity in lung cancer. Study overall: The study consistently detected more beta-chain than alpha-chain sequences.

Broader study findings: Ubiquitous expanded tumor TCRs appeared in blood more at resection than follow-up.

Time point in this sample: sample taken at primary tumor resection. Whole RNA, which was extracted from tumor, nontumor lung tissue or frozen PBMC, was sequenced without any cell sorting. Some 72 TRACERx patients with early, untreated non-small cell lung cancer donated samples. The chain uses TRBV7-2 and TRBJ2-7; D not certain. The clonotype originates from a male donor with early-stage non-small cell lung cancer. Sequenced material: PBMCs, taken at surgery. Written as DNA, the CDR3 is TGTGCCAGCAGCTTTGCTACGGAGCAGTACTTC. It is translated as CASSFATEQYF.